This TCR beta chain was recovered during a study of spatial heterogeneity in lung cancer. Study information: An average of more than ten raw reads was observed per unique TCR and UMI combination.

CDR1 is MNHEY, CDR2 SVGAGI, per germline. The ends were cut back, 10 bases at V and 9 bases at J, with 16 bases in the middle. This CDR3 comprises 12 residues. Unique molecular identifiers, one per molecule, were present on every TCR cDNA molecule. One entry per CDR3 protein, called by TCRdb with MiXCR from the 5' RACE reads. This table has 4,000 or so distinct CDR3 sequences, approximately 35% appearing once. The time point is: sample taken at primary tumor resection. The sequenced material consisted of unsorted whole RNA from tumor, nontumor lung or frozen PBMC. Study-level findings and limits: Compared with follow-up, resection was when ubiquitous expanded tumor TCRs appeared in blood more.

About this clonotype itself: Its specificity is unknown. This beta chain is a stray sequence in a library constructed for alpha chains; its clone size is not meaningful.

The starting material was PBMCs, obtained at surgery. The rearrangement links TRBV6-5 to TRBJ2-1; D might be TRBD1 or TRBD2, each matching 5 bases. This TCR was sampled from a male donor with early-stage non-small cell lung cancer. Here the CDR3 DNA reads TGTGCCACCGGGACCCAGGGTAGTGAGCAGTTCTTC. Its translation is CATGTQGSEQFF.